This T cell receptor beta chain was obtained from a study of T cells in Graves' hyperthyroidism and ophthalmopathy. TCR beta CDR3 region amplification was performed from RNA transcripts. A set of HTBI primers served as the primers for a first-round RT-PCR of the TCR CDR3. TCRdb re-called the multiplex PCR reads with MiXCR, one entry per CDR3 protein. Among over 500,000 distinct CDR3 sequences listed, 14% were seen once. In the case of this clonotype: The antigen remains unidentified.

Broader study findings: Stable hyperthyroidism and ophthalmopathy were separated using 13 V-J signatures. Peripheral blood also featured most of the thyroid clonotypes expanded above 0.001.

The CDR3 contains 14 residues. Per the germline V gene, CDR1 is GTSNPN and CDR2 is SVGIG (reference sequence). The V end was cut by 4 bases, the J end by 5 bases, with 14 bases between. Absent ophthalmopathy progression within 18 months defined stable Graves' hyperthyroidism. Exclusion of a patient resulted from uncontrolled infection, other autoimmune disease, pregnancy or lactation. The V call is TRBV30, the J call TRBJ2-2; D is ambiguous. The source material was blood. This clonotype was sampled from a woman aged 35 to 49 with Graves' hyperthyroidism. DNA for the CDR3: TGTGCCTGGACCGAGGTGGTCGGAACCGGGGAGCTGTTTTTT. Amino acid sequence: CAWTEVVGTGELFF.